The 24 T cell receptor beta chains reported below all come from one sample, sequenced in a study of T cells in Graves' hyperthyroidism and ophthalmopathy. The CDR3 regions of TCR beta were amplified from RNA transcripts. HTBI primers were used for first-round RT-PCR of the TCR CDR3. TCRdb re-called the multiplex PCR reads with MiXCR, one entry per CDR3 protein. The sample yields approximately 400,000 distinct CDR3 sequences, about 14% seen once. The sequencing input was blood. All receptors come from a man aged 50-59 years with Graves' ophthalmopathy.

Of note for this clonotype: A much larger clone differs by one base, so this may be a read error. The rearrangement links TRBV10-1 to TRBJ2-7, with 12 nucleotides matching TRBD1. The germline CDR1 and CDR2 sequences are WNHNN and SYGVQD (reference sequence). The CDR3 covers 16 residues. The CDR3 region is CASSARRDRGPYGQYF. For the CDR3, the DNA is TGCGCCAGCAGTGCGAGACGGGACAGGGGGCCCTACGGGCAGTACTTC.

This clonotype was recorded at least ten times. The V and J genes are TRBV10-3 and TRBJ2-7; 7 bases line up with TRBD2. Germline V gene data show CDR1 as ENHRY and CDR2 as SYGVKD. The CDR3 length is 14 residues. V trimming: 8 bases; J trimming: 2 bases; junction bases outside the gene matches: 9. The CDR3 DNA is TGTGCCATCGCGGAGAGGGAGGGACCCTACGAGCAGTACTTC. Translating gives CAIAEREGPYEQYF.

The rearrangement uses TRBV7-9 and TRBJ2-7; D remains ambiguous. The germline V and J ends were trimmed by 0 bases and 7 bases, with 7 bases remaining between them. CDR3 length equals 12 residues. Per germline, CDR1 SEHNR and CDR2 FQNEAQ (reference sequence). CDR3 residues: CASSLAPLEQYF. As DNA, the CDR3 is TGTGCCAGCAGCTTAGCGCCCCTGGAGCAGTACTTC. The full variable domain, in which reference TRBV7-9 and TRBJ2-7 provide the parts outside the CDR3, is DTGVSQNPRHKITKRGQNVTFRCDPISEHNRLYWYRQTLGQGPEFLTYFQNEAQLEKSRLLSDRFSAERPKGSFSTLEIQRTEQGDSAMYLCASSLAPLEQYFGPGTRLTVT.

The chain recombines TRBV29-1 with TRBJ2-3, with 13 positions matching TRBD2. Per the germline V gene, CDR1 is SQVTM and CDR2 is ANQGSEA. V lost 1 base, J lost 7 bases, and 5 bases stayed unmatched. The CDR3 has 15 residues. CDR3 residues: CSVEGTSGSLYTQYF. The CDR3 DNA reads TGCAGCGTTGAAGGGACTAGCGGGAGTCTCTATACGCAGTATTTT.

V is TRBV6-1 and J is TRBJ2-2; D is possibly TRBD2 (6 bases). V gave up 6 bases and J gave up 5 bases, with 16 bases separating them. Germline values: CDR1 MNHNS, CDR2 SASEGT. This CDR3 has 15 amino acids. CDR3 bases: TGTGCCAGCAGGGAGGGAGCATTAGCAACCGGGGAGCTGTTTTTT. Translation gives CASREGALATGELFF.

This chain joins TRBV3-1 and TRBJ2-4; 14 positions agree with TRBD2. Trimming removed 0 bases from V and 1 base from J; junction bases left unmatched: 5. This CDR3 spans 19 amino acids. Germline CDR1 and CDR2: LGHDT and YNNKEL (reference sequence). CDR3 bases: TGTGCCAGCAGCCAAGATCATCGGACTAGCGGGAGGGCCAAAAACATTCAGTACTTC. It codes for CASSQDHRTSGRAKNIQYF.

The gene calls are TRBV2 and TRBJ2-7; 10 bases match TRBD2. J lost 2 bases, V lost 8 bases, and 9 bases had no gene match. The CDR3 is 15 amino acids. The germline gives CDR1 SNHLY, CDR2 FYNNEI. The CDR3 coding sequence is TGTGCCAGCGGAGAAGGACTAGCGGCCACCTACGAGCAGTACTTC. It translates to CASGEGLAATYEQYF.

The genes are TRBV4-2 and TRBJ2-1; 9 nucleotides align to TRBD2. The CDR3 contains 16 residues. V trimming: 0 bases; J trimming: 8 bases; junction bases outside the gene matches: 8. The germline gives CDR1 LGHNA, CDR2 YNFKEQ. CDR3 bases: TGTGCCAGCAGCCAAGATAGACTAGCGGAGAGGGATGAGCAGTTCTTC. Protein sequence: CASSQDRLAERDEQFF.

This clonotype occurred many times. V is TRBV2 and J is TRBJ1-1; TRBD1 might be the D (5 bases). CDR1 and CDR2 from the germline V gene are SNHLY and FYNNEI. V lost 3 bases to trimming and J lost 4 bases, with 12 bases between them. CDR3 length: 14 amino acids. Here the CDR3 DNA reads TGTGCCAGCAGTGACGGTGGGACTACCACTGAAGCTTTCTTT. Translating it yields CASSDGGTTTEAFF. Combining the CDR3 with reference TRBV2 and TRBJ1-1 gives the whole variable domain EPEVTQTPSHQVTQMGQEVILRCVPISNHLYFYWYRQILGQKVEFLVSFYNNEISEKSEIFDDQFSVERPDGSNFTLKIRSTKLEDSAMYFCASSDGGTTTEAFFGQGTRLTVV.

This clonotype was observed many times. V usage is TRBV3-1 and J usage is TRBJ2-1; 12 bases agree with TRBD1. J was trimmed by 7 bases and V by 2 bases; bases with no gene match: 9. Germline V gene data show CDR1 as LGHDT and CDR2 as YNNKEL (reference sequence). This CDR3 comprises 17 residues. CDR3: CASSQTTGTGGANEQFF. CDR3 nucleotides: TGTGCCAGCAGCCAAACAACCGGGACAGGGGGCGCGAATGAGCAGTTCTTC.

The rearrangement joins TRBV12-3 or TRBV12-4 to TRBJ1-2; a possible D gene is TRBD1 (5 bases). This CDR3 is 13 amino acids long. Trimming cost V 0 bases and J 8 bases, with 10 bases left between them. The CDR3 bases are TGTGCCAGCAGTTTAGCAGGTCGGGGCGGCTACACCTTC. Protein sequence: CASSLAGRGGYTF.

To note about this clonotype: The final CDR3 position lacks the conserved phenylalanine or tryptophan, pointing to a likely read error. CDR3 protein: CACRGGSSYEQYL. The CDR3 coding sequence is TGTGCCTGTCGAGGGGGCAGTTCCTACGAGCAGTACCTC. The chain joins TRBV30 to TRBJ2-7; TRBD1 agrees at 7 bases. The CDR3 contains 13 residues. J was trimmed by 1 base and V by 6 bases; bases with no gene match: 6. Germline loops: CDR1 GTSNPN, CDR2 SVGIG (reference sequence).

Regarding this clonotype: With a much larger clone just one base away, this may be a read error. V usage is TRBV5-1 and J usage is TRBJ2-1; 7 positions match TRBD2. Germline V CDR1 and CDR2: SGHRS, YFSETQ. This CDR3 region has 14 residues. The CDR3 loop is CVSSERLAYNEQFF. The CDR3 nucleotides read TGCGTCAGCAGTGAGAGACTAGCTTATAATGAGCAGTTCTTC.

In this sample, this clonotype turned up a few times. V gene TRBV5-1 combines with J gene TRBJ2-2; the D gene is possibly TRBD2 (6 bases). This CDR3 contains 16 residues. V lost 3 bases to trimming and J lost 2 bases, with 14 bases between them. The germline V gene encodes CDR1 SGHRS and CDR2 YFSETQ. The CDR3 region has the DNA TGCGCCAGCAGCTCGGGACTTTCCATAAACACCGGGGAGCTGTTTTTT. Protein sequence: CASSSGLSINTGELFF.

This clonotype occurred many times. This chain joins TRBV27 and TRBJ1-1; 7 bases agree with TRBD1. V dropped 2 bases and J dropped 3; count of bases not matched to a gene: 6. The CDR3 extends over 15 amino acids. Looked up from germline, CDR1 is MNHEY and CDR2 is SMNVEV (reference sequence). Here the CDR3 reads CASSLQGGGYTEAFF. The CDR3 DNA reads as TGTGCCAGCAGTTTACAGGGGGGGGGGTACACTGAAGCTTTCTTT.

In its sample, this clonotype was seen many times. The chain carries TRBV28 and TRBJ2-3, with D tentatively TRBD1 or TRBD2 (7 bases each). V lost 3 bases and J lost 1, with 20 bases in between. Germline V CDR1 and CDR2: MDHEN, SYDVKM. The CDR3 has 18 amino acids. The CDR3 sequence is CASSFGGTAWGGTDTQYF. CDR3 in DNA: TGTGCCAGCAGTTTCGGGGGGACAGCTTGGGGCGGCACAGATACGCAGTATTTT. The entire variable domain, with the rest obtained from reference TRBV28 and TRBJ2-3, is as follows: DVKVTQSSRYLVKRTGEKVFLECVQDMDHENMFWYRQDPGLGLRLIYFSYDVKMKEKGDIPEGYSVSREKKERFSLILESASTNQTSMYLCASSFGGTAWGGTDTQYFGPGTRLTVL.

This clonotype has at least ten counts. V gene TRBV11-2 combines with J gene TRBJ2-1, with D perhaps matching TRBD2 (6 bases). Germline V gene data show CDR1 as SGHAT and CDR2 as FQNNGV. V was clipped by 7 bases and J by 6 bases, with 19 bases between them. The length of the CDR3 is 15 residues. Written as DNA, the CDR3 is TGTGCCAGCAACCCTCTCCGGCGGGAAAGCAATGAGCAGTTCTTC. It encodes CASNPLRRESNEQFF.

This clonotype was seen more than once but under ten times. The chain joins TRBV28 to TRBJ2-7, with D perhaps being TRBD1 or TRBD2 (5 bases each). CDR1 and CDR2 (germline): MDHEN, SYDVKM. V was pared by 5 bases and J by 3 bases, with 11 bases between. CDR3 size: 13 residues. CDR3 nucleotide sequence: TGTGCCAGCAGTGAGGGGCAGCGCTACGAGCAGTACTTC. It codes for CASSEGQRYEQYF.

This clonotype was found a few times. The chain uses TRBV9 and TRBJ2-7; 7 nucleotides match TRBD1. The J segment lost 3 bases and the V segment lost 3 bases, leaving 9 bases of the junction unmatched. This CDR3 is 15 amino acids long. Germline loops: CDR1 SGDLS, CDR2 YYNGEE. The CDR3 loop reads CASSARDRDFYEQYF. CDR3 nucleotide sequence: TGTGCCAGCAGCGCAAGGGACAGAGATTTCTACGAGCAGTACTTC.

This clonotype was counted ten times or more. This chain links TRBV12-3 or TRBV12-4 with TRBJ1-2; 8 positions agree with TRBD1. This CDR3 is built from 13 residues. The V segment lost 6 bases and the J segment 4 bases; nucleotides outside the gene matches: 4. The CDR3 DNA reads TGTGCCAGCAGCAAGGACAGGGCCTATGGCTACACCTTC. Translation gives CASSKDRAYGYTF.

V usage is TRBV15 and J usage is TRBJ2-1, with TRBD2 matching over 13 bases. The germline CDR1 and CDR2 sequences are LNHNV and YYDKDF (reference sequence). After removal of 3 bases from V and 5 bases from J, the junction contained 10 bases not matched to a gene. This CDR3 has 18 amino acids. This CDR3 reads CATSRETSGRAGHNEQFF. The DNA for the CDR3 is TGTGCCACCAGCAGGGAAACTAGCGGGAGGGCCGGCCACAATGAGCAGTTCTTC.

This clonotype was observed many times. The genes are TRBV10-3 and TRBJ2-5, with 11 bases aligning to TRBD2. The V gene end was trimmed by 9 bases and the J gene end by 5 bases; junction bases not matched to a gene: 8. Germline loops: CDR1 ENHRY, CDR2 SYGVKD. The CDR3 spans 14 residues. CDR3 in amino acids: CAISSGRARETQYF. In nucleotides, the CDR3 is TGTGCCATTAGTAGCGGGAGGGCCCGGGAGACCCAGTACTTC.

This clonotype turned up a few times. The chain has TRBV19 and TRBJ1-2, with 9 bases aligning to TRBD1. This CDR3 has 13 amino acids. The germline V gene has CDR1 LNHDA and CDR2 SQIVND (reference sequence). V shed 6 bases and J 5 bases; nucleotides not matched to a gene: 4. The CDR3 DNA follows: TGTGCCAGTAGGGGACAGGGAGTATATGGCTACACCTTC. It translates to CASRGQGVYGYTF.

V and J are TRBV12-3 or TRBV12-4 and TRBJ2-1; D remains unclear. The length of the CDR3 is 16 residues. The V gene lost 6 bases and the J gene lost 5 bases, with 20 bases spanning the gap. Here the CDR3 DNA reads TGTGCCAGCAGCCCGGCCTATCGGACCCTAAACAATGAGCAGTTCTTC. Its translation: CASSPAYRTLNNEQFF.